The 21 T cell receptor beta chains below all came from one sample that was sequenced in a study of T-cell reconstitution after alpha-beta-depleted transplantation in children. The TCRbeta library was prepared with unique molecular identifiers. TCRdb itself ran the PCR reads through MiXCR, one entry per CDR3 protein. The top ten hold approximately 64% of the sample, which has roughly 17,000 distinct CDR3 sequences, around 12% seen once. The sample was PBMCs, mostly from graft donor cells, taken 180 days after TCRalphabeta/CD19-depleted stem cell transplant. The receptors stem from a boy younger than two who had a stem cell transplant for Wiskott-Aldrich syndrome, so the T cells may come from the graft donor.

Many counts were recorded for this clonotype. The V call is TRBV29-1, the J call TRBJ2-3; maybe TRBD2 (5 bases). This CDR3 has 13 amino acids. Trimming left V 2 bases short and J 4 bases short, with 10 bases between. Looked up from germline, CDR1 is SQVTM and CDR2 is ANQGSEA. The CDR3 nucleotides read TGCAGCGTTGAAACGGGTAGCGCAGATACGCAGTATTTT. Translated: CSVETGSADTQYF.

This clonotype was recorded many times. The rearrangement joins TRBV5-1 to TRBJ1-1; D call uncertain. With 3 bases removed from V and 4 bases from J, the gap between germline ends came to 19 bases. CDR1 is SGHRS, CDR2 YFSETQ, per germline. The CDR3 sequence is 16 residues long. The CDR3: CASSSEILRFGTEAFF. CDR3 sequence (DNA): TGCGCCAGCAGCTCGGAAATCCTCCGCTTTGGCACTGAAGCTTTCTTT. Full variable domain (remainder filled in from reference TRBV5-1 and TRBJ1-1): KAGVTQTPRYLIKTRGQQVTLSCSPISGHRSVSWYQQTPGQGLQFLFEYFSETQRNKGNFPGRFSGRQFSNSRSEMNVSTLELGDSALYLCASSSEILRFGTEAFFGQGTRLTVV.

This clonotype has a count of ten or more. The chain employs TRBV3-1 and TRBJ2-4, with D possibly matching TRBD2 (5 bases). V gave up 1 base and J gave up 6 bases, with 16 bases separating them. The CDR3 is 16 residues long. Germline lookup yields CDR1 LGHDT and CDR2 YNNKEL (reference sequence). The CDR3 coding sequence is TGTGCCAGCAGCCAAGTACCCGCTAGCCGGGGAAACATTCAGTACTTC. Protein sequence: CASSQVPASRGNIQYF.

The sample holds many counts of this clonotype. In DNA form, the CDR3 reads TGCGCCAGCAGCTTCGACACACAAGAGACCCAGTACTTC. Translated: CASSFDTQETQYF. The chain carries TRBV5-1 and TRBJ2-5; D is ambiguous. The CDR3 has 13 residues. Germline V lookup: CDR1 SGHRS, CDR2 YFSETQ. The ends were cut back, 2 bases at V and 2 bases at J, with 7 bases in the middle.

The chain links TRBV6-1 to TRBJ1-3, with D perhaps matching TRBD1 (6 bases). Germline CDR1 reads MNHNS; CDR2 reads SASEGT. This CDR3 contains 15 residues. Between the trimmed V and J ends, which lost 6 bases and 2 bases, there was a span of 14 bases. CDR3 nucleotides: TGTGCCAGCAGACCCGCCGGGGGCACTGGAAACACCATATATTTT. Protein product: CASRPAGGTGNTIYF.

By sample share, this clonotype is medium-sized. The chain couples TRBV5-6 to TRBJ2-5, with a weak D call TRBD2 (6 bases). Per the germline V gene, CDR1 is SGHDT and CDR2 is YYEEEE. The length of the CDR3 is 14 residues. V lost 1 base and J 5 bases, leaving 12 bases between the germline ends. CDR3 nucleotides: TGTGCCAGCAGCTTGTCCGCAGGAGGGGAGACCCAGTACTTC. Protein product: CASSLSAGGETQYF. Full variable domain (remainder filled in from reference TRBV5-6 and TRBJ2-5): DAGVTQSPTHLIKTRGQQVTLRCSPKSGHDTVSWYQQALGQGPQFIFQYYEEEERQRGNFPDRFSGHQFPNYSSELNVNALLLGDSALYLCASSLSAGGETQYFGPGTRLLVL.

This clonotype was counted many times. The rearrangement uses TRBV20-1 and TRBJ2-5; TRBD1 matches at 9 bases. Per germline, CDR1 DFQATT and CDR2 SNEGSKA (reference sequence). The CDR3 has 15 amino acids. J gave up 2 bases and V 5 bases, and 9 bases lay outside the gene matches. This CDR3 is CSALSGTGNQETQYF. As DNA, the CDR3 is TGCAGTGCTTTGTCCGGGACAGGGAATCAAGAGACCCAGTACTTC.

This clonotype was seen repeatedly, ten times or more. CDR3 residues: CASSLSRQGAVYNEQFF. In DNA form, the CDR3 reads TGTGCCAGCAGCTTATCCCGACAGGGGGCCGTTTACAATGAGCAGTTCTTC. The V call is TRBV7-9, the J call TRBJ2-1; 10 bases fit TRBD1. The germline V gene encodes CDR1 SEHNR and CDR2 FQNEAQ (reference sequence). CDR3 length: 17 amino acids. Trimming removed 2 bases from V and 4 bases from J; junction bases left unmatched: 8.

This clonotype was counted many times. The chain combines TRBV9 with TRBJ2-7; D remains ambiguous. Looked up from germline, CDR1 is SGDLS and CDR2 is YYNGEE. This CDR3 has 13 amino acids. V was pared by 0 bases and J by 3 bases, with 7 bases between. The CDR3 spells CASSVADSYEQYF. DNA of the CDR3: TGTGCCAGCAGCGTAGCTGATAGCTACGAGCAGTACTTC.

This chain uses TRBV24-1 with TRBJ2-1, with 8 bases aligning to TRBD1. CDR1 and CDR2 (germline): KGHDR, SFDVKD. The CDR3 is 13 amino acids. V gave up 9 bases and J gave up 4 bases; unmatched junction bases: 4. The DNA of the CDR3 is TGTGCCACCGGGACAGGAATGTACAATGAGCAGTTCTTC. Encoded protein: CATGTGMYNEQFF.

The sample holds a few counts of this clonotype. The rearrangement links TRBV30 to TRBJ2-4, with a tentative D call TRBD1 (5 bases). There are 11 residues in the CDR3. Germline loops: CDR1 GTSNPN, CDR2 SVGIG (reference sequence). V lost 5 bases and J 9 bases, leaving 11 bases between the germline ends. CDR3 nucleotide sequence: TGTGCCTGGGGAGAAGGGGCCATTCAGTACTTC. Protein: CAWGEGAIQYF.

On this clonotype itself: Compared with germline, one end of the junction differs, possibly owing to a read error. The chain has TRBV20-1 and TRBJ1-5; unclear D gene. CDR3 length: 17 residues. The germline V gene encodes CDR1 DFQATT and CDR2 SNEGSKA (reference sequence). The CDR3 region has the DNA TGCTGTGCTAGAGATCCGATGGGGATACAACGCAATCAGCCCCAGCATTTT. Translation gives CCARDPMGIQRNQPQHF.

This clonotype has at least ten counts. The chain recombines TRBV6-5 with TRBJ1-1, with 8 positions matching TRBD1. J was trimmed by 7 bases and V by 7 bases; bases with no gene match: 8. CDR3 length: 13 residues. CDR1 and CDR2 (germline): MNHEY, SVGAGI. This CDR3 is CASTGRGRGEAFF. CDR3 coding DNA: TGTGCCAGCACAGGCAGGGGGCGCGGTGAAGCTTTCTTT.

The DNA of the CDR3 is TGTGCCAGCAGGTCCCCGGGCGCTGAGCAGTTCTTC. Its translation: CASRSPGAEQFF. This chain connects TRBV28 to TRBJ2-1; D unresolved. Looked up from germline, CDR1 is MDHEN and CDR2 is SYDVKM. There are 12 residues in the CDR3. V was cut by 6 bases and J by 9 bases, with 12 bases left in between.

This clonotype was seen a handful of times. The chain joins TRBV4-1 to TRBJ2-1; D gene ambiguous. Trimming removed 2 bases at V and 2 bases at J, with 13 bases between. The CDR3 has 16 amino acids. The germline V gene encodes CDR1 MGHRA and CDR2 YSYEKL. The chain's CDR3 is CASSQSQAAAYNEQFF. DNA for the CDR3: TGCGCCAGCAGCCAATCTCAGGCCGCCGCCTACAATGAGCAGTTCTTC.

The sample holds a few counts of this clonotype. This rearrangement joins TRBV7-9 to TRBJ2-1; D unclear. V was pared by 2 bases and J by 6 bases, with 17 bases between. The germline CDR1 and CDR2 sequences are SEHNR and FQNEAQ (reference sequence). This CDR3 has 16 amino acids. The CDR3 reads CASSLPRVTLPNEQFF. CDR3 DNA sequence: TGTGCCAGCAGCTTACCCCGGGTGACTCTACCCAATGAGCAGTTCTTC.

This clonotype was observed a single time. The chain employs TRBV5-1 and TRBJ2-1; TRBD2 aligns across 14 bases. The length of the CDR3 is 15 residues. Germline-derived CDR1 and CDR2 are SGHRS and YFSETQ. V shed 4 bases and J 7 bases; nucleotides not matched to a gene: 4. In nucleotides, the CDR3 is TGCGCCAGCAGCCCGGGACTAGCGGGAGTGAATGAGCAGTTCTTC. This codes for CASSPGLAGVNEQFF.

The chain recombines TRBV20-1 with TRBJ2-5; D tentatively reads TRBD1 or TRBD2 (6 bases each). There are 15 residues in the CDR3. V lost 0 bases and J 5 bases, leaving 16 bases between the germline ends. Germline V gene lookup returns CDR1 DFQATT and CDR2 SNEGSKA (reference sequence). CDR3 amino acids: CSARDWGRGRETQYF. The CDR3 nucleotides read TGCAGTGCTAGAGATTGGGGGCGGGGACGGGAGACCCAGTACTTC.

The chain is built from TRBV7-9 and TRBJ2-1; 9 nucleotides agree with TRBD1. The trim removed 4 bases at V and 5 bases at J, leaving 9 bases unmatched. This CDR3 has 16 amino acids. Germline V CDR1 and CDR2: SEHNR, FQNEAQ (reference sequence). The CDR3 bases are TGTGCCAGCAGCTCCCGGACAGGGGTGGTCAACAATGAGCAGTTCTTC. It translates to CASSSRTGVVNNEQFF.

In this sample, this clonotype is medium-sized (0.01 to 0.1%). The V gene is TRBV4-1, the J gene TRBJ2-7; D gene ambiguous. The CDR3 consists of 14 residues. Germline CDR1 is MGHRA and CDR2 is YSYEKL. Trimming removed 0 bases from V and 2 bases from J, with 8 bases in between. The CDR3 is CASSQDRFAYEQYF. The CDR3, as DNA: TGCGCCAGCAGCCAAGACAGGTTTGCCTACGAGCAGTACTTC.

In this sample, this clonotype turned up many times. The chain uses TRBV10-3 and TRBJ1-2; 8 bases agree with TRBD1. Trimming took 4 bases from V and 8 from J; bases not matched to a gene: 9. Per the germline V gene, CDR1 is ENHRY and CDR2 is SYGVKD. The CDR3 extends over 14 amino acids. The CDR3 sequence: CAISGTAGGGGYTF. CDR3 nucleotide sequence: TGTGCCATCAGTGGGACCGCAGGGGGCGGCGGCTACACCTTC.